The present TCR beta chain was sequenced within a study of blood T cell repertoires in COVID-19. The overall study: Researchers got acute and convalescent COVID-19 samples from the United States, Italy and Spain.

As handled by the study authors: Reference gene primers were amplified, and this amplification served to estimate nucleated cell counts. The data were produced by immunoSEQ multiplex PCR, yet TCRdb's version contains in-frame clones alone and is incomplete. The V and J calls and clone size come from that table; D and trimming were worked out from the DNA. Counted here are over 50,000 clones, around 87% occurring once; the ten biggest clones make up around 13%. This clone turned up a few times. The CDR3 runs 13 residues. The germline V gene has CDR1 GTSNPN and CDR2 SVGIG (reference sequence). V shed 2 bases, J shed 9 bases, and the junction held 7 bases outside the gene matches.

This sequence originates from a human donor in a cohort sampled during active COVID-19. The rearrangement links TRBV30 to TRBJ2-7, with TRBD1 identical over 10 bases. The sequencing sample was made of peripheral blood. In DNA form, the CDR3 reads TGTGCCTGGAGTTCGACAGGGGGCCTCGGGCAGTACTTC. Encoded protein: CAWSSTGGLGQYF. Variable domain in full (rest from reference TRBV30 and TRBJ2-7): SQTIHQWPATLVQPVGSPLSLECTVEGTSNPNLYWYRQAAGRGLQLLFYSVGIGQISSEVPQNLSASRPQDRQFILSSKKLLLSDSGFYLCAWSSTGGLGQYFGPGTRLTVT.